This T cell receptor (beta chain) was obtained from a study of shared clonotypes between healthy human individuals. Across the study: Each donor had three CD4 naive, three CD4 memory, two CD8 naive and one CD8 memory plate.

Points on this clone: The antigen is not known.

For every subset, genomic DNA was evenly distributed across several immunoSEQ plates. Libraries were prepared by immunoSEQ multiplex PCR; TCRdb keeps only in-frame clonotypes and omits some of them. This table has roughly 2 million clones, 85% to 95% appearing once. Points from the study as a whole: Rarefaction showed that sequencing of sorted subsets was incomplete (despite large depth).

The V gene's germline CDR1 is KGHSH and CDR2 LQKENI. The CDR3 is 16 amino acids. Trimming at V came to 5 bases and at J to 7 bases, leaving 7 bases not matched to a gene. The material sequenced was naive CD4+ T cells sorted from blood. Noted subset: CD45RA+ positively selected. The chain links TRBV18 to TRBJ1-6, with TRBD1 matching over 11 bases. The TCR originated in a man aged 18 to 35 in good health. The chain's CDR3 is CASSTGQGVLNSPLHF. CDR3 nucleotide sequence: TGTGCCAGCTCAACGGGACAGGGGGTTCTAAATTCACCCCTCCACTTT.